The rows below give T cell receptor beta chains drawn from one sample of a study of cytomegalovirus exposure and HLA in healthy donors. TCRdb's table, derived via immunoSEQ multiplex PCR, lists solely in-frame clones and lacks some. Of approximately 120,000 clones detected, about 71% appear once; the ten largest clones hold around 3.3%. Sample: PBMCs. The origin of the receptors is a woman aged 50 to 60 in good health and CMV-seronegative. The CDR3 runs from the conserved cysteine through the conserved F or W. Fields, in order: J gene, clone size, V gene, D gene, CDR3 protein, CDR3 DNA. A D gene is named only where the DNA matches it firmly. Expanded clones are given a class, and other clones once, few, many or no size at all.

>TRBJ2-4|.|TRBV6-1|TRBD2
CASRGGSDSNIQYF
TGTGCCAGCAGGGGCGGGAGCGATTCAAACATTCAGTACTTC
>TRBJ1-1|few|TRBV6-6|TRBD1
CAIGAPDRGYTEAFF
TGTGCCATCGGCGCACCGGACAGGGGTTACACTGAAGCTTTCTTT
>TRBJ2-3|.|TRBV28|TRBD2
CASSSPGSGRTDTQYF
TGTGCCAGCAGTTCCCCAGGGAGCGGGAGGACAGATACGCAGTATTTT
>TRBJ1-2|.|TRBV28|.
CASSFSGIGYTF
TGTGCCAGCAGTTTTTCGGGGATTGGCTACACCTTC
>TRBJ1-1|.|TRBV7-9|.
CASSLAQGLEAFF
TGTGCCAGCAGCTTAGCACAAGGACTTGAAGCTTTCTTT
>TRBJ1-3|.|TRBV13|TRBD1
CASSSRTGAGNTIYF
TGTGCCAGCAGCTCCCGGACAGGGGCTGGAAACACCATATATTTT
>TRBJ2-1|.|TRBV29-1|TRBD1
CSVEPGQGAGNEQFF
TGCAGCGTTGAGCCGGGACAGGGGGCGGGTAATGAGCAGTTCTTC
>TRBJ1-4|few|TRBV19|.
CASSGFGTTNEKLFF
TGTGCCAGTAGTGGGTTCGGGACAACTAATGAAAAACTGTTTTTT
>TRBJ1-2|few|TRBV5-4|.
CASSDTEGRVWFDYGYTF
TGTGCCAGCAGTGACACCGAAGGGAGGGTCTGGTTTGACTATGGCTACACCTTC
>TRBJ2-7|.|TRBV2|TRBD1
CASVPGQGTYEQYF
TGTGCCAGTGTACCGGGACAGGGAACCTACGAGCAGTACTTC
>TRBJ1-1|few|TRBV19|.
CASIGTQNTEAFF
TGTGCCAGTATTGGGACACAGAACACTGAAGCTTTCTTT
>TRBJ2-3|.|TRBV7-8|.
CASSLAVAADTQYF
TGTGCCAGCAGCTTAGCAGTAGCTGCGGATACGCAGTATTTT
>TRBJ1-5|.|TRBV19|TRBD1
CASSIDRGTGVDQPQHF
TGTGCCAGTAGTATAGATCGAGGGACAGGGGTGGATCAGCCCCAGCATTTT
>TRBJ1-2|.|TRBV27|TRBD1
CASSDTGTVYGYTF
TGTGCCAGCAGTGACACTGGGACAGTCTATGGCTACACCTTC
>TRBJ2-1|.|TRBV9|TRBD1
CASTGTGANEQFF
TGTGCCAGCACCGGGACAGGGGCAAATGAGCAGTTCTTC
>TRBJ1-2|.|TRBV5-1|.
CASSRLPQGDGYTF
TGCGCCAGCAGCAGATTACCACAGGGAGATGGCTACACCTTC
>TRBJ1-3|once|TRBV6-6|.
CATLGGLSGNTIYF
TGTGCCACCTTGGGGGGGCTCTCTGGAAACACCATATATTTT
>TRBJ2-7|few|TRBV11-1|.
CASTASGGGEQYF
TGTGCCAGCACCGCGAGCGGAGGGGGCGAGCAGTACTTC
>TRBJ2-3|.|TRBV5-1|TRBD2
CASSFSGRDTDTQYF
TGCGCCAGCAGCTTTAGCGGGAGGGACACAGATACGCAGTATTTT
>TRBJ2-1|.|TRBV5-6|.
CWGMEGSNEQFF
TGCTGGGGGATGGAGGGTTCAAATGAGCAGTTCTTC
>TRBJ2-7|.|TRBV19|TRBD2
CASSLQGLATHEQYF
TGTGCCAGTAGTTTGCAGGGACTAGCGACCCACGAGCAGTACTTC
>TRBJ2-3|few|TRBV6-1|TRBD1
CASSEPRDRGTDTQYF
TGTGCCAGCAGTGAGCCGAGGGACAGGGGGACAGATACGCAGTATTTT
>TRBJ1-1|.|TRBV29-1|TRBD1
CSVGPGQSLVNTEAFF
TGCAGCGTCGGACCGGGACAGTCACTTGTGAACACTGAAGCTTTCTTT
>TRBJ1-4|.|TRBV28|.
CASSFPGTGLHEKLFF
TGTGCCAGCAGTTTTCCCGGAACAGGGCTCCACGAAAAACTGTTTTTT
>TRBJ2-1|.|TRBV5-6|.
CASSLAGNEQFF
TGTGCCAGCAGCTTGGCGGGGAATGAGCAGTTCTTC
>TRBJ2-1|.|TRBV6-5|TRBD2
CASSYDPGGNEQFF
TGTGCCAGCAGTTACGACCCGGGGGGCAATGAGCAGTTCTTC
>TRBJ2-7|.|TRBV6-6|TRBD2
CASSQSSGRAREQYF
TGTGCCAGCAGCCAAAGTAGCGGGAGGGCAAGAGAGCAGTACTTC
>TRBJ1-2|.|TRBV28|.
CASSGQGLKDGYTF
TGTGCCAGCAGTGGACAAGGGCTAAAGGATGGCTACACCTTC
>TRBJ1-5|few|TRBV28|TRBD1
CASHRQGGNQPQHF
TGTGCCAGCCATAGACAGGGTGGGAATCAGCCCCAGCATTTT
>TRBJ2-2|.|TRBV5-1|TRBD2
CASSLDPTSGNIGELFF
TGCGCCAGCAGCTTGGATCCGACTAGCGGGAACATCGGGGAGCTGTTTTTT
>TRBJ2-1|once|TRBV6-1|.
CASSEAGSSYNEQFF
TGTGCCAGCAGTGAAGCGGGGAGCTCCTACAATGAGCAGTTCTTC
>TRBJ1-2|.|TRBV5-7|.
CASSLMEWGGYGYTF
TGTGCCAGCAGCTTGATGGAATGGGGGGGATATGGCTACACCTTC
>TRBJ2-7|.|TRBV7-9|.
CASSPLSEDSSYEQYF
TGTGCCAGCAGCCCCCTTTCCGAGGACAGCTCCTACGAGCAGTACTTC
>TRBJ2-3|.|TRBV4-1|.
CASSQETGRDTQYF
TGCGCCAGCAGCCAAGAAACGGGAAGAGATACGCAGTATTTT
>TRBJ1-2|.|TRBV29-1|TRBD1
CSVETGANYGYTF
TGCAGCGTTGAGACAGGGGCGAACTATGGCTACACCTTC
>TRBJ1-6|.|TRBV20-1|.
CSVQGNSPLHF
TGCAGTGTTCAGGGAAATTCACCCCTCCACTTT
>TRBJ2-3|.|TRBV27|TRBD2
CASSSLAGVADTQYF
TGTGCCAGCAGTTCATTAGCGGGAGTCGCCGATACGCAGTATTTT
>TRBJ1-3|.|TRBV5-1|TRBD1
CASSRDRGSSGNTIYF
TGCGCCAGCAGCCGGGACAGGGGGAGCTCTGGAAACACCATATATTTT
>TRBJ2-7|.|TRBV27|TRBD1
CASRRTGSYEQYF
TGTGCCAGCCGCCGGACAGGGTCCTACGAGCAGTACTTC
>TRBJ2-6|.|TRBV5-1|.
CASSLDTGANVLTF
TGCGCCAGCAGCTTGGACACTGGGGCCAACGTCCTGACTTTC
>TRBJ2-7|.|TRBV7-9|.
CASSLRRGGAYEQYF
TGTGCCAGCAGCTTAAGGCGGGGTGGGGCCTACGAGCAGTACTTC
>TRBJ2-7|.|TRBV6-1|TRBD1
CASSDLDRRNEQYF
TGTGCCAGCAGCGACCTGGACAGGAGGAACGAGCAGTACTTC
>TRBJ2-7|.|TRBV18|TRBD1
CASSPSDRGYEQYF
TGTGCCAGCTCGCCCAGCGACAGGGGCTACGAGCAGTACTTC
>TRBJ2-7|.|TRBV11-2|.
CASSLAGGRGSEQYF
TGTGCCAGCAGCTTAGCTGGGGGCCGGGGAAGCGAGCAGTACTTC
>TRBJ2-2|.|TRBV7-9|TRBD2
CASSSLAANTGELFF
TGTGCCAGCAGCTCACTAGCGGCGAACACCGGGGAGCTGTTTTTT
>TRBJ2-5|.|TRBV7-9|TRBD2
CSSSLGPSGSRVREETQYF
TGTTCCAGCAGCTTAGGCCCTAGCGGGAGTAGAGTTCGGGAAGAGACCCAGTACTTC
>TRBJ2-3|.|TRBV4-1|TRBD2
CASSQATSASTDTQYF
TGCGCCAGCAGCCAGGCAACTAGCGCGAGCACAGATACGCAGTATTTT
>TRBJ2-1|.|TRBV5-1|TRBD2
CASSLPSGLADLDYNEQFF
TGCGCCAGCAGCTTACCTTCGGGGCTAGCGGACCTGGACTACAATGAGCAGTTCTTC
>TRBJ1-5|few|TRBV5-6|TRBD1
CASSPTGAGNQPQHF
TGTGCCAGCAGCCCGACAGGGGCGGGCAATCAGCCCCAGCATTTT
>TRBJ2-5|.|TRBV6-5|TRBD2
CASQRSPAGAETQYF
TGTGCCAGTCAAAGGTCCCCCGCGGGAGCAGAGACCCAGTACTTC
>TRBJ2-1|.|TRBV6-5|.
CASSYPTRLYNEQFF
TGTGCCAGCAGTTACCCGACTAGACTCTACAATGAGCAGTTCTTC